The present T cell receptor beta chain was sequenced within a study of blood T cell repertoires in COVID-19. Study background: Samples came from the United States, Italy and Spain, spanning acute and convalescent COVID-19.

Sequencing used immunoSEQ multiplex PCR; TCRdb keeps in-frame clones, though not all of them. Among roughly 290,000 clones listed, approximately 91% were seen once. This clone was recorded once. Unmatched junction bases numbered 2, after V lost 4 bases and J lost 1 base. The CDR3 runs to 16 residues. Germline V gene data show CDR1 as MNHEY and CDR2 as SMNVEV (reference sequence). The chain is built from TRBV27 and TRBJ1-6; TRBD1 agrees at 9 bases. Sample: PBMCs or T cells enriched from blood (not recorded which). This clonotype was sampled from a woman in her thirties or forties who had recovered from COVID-19. CDR3 nucleotides: TGTGCCAGCAGTTCCGACAGGGGGTCCTATAATTCACCCCTCCACTTT. Residues: CASSSDRGSYNSPLHF.